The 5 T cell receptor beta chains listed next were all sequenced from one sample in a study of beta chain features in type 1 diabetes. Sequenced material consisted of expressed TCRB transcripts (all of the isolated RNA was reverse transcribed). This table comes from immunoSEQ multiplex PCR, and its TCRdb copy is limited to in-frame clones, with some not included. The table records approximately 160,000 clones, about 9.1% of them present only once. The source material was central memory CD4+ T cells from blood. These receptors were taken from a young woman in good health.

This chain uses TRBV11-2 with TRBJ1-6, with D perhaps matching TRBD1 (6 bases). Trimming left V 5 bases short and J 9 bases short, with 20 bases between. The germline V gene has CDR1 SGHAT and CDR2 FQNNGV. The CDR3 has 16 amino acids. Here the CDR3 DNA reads TGTGCCAGCAGCGCGAGGCGGGCAGGGGTGGGTTCACCCCTCCACTTT. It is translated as CASSARRAGVGSPLHF.

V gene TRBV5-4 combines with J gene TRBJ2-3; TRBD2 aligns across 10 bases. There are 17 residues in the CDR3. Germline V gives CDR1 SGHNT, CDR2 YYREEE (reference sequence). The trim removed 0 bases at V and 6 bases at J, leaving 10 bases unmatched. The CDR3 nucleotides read TGTGCCAGCAGCTTGGTGGTAGCGGGAGGCTTGCAGGATACGCAGTATTTT. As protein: CASSLVVAGGLQDTQYF.

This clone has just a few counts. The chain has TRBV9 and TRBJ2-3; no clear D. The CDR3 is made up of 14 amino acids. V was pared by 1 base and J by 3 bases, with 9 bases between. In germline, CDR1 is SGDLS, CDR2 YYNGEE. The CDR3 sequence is CASSVSQATDTQYF. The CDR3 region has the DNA TGTGCCAGCAGCGTAAGCCAGGCTACAGATACGCAGTATTTT.

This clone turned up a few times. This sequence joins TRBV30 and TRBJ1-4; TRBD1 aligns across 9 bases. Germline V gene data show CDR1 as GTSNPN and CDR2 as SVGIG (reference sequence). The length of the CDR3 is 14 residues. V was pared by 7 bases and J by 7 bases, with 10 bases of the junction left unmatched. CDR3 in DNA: TGTGCCTTGTGGGAGGGACAGGGCGGTGAAAAACTGTTTTTT. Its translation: CALWEGQGGEKLFF.

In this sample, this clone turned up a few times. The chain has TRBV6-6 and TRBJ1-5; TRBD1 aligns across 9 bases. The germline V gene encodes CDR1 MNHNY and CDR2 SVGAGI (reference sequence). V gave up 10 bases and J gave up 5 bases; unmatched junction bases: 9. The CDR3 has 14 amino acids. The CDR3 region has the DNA TGTGCCATCAGGTCGGACAGGGGTCATCAGCCCCAGCATTTT. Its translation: CAIRSDRGHQPQHF.